This T cell receptor beta chain was identified in a study of blood T cell repertoires in COVID-19. As for the study in general: Samples taken during acute and convalescent COVID-19 were collected in the United States, Italy and Spain. The cDNA or gDNA used as material had been derived from T cells, B-cell-depleted T cells, or PBMCs.

CDR3 length: 14 residues. Trimming took 1 base from V and 6 from J, leaving 12 bases between them. CDR1 MDHEN and CDR2 SYDVKM come from the germline V gene. Original processing notes: Amplification with reference gene primers provided the estimates of nucleated cell counts. TCRdb's table, derived via immunoSEQ multiplex PCR, lists solely in-frame clones and lacks some. The V and J calls and clone size were taken over from that table, and D and trimming were inferred from the DNA. The sample carries roughly 150,000 clones, 76% recorded once. This rearrangement joins TRBV28 to TRBJ1-2; D remains ambiguous. The source is a man between 60 and 75 years old with acute or convalescent COVID-19. Sequenced sample: peripheral blood. The CDR3 bases are TGTGCCAGCAGTTTATTTTCGGGGATTGATGGCTACACCTTC. Translation: CASSLFSGIDGYTF.